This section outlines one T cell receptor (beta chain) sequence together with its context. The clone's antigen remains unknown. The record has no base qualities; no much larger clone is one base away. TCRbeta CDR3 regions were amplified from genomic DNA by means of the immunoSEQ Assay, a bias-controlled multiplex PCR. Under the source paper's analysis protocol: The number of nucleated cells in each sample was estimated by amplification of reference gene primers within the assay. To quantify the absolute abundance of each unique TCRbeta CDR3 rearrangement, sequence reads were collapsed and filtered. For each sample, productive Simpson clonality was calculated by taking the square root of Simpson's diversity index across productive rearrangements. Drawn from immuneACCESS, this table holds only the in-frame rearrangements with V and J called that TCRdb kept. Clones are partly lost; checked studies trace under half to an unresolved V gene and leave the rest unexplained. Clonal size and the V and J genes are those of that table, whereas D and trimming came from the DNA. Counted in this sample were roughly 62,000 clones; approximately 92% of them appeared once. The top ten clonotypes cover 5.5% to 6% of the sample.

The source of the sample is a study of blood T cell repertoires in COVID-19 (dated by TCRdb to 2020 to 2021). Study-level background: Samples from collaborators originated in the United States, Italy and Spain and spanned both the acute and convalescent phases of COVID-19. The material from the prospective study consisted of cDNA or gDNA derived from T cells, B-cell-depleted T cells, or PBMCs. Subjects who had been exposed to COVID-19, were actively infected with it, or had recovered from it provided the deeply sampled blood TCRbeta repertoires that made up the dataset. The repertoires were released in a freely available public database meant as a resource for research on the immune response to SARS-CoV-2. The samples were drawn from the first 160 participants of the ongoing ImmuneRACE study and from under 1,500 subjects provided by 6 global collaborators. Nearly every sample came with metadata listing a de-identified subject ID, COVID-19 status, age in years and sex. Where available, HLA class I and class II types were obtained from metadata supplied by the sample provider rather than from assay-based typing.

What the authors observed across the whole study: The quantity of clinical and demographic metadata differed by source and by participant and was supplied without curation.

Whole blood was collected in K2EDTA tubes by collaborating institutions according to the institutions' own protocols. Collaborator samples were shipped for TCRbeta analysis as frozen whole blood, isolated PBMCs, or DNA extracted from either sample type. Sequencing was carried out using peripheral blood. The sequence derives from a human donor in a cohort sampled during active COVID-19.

CDR3 sequence: CASSFPSRLAGEETQYF. The sequenced DNA is TGTGCCAGCAGCTTCCCGTCTCGACTAGCGGGAGAGGAGACCCAGTACTTC. The rearranged segments are TRBV11-2 and TRBJ2-5, and 12 junctional nucleotides match TRBD2. At the junction V is shortened by 3 bases and J by 5 bases; bases outside the gene matches: 10. The CDR3 starts with the cysteine, ends with the phenylalanine, and has 17 residues. Solely the CDR3 DNA is kept, with 51 bases framed from the first base. Taken from the germline V gene, the CDR1 and CDR2 loops are SGHAT and FQNNGV.